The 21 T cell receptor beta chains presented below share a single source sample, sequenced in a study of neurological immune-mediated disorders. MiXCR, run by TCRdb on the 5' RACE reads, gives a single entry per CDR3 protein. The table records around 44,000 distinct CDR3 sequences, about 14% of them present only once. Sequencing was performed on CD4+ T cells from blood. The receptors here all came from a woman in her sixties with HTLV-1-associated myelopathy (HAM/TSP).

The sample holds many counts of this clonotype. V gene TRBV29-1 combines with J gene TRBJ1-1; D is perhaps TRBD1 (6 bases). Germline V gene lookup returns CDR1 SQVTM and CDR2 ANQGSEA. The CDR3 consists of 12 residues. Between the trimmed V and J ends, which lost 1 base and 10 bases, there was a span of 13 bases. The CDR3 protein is CSVEVSRGRAFF. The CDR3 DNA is TGCAGCGTTGAAGTTAGCAGGGGTAGAGCTTTCTTT. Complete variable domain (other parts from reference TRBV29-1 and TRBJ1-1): SAVISQKPSRDICQRGTSLTIQCQVDSQVTMMFWYRQQPGQSLTLIATANQGSEATYESGFVIDKFPISRPNLTFSTLTVSNMSPEDSSIYLCSVEVSRGRAFFGQGTRLTVV.

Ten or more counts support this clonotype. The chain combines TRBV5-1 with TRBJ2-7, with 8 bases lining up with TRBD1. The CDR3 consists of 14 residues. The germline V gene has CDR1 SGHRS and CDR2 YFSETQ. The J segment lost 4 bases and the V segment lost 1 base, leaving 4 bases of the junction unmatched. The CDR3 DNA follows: TGCGCCAGCAGCTTGTACGGACAGGGATACGAGCAGTACTTC. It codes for CASSLYGQGYEQYF.

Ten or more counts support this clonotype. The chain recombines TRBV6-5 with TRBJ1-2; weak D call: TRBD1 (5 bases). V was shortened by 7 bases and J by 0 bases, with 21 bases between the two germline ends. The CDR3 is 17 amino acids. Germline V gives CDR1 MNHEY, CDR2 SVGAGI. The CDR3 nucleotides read TGTGCCAGCACCCCCTTTCCGGGACGGCCAGCTAACTATGGCTACACCTTC. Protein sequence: CASTPFPGRPANYGYTF.

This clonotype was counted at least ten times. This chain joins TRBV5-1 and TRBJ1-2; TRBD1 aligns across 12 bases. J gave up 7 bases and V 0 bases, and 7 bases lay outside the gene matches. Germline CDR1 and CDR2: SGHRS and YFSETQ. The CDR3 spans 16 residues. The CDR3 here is CASSLAPGQGAFGYTF. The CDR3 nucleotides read TGCGCCAGCAGCTTGGCCCCGGGACAGGGGGCTTTTGGCTACACCTTC.

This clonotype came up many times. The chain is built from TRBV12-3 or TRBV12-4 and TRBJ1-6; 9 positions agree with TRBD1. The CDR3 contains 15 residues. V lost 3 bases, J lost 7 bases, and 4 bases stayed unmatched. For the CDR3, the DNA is TGTGCCAGCAGTTTTGGACAGGGGATCAATTCACCCCTCCACTTT. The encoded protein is CASSFGQGINSPLHF.

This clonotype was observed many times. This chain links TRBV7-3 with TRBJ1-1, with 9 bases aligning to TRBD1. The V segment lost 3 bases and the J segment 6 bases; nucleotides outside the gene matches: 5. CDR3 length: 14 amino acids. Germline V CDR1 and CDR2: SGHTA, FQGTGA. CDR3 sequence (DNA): TGTGCCAGCAGCTTGGGACAGGGTCCGGCTGAAGCTTTCTTT. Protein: CASSLGQGPAEAFF.

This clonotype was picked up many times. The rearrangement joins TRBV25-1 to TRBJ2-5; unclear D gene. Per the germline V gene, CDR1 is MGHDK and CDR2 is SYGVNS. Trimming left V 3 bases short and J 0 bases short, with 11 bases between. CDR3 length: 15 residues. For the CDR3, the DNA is TGTGCCAGCAGTGACATGGGAAGACACCAAGAGACCCAGTACTTC. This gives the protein CASSDMGRHQETQYF.

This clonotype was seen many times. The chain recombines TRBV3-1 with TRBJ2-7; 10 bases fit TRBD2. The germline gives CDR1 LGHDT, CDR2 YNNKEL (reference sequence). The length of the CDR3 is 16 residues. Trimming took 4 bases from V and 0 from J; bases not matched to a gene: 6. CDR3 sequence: CASSPFLAGASYEQYF. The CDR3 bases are TGTGCCAGCAGCCCTTTCCTAGCGGGGGCCTCCTACGAGCAGTACTTC.

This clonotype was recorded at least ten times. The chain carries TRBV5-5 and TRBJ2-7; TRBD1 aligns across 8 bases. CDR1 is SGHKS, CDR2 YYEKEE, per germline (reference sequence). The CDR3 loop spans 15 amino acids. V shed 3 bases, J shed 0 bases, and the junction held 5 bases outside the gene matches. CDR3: CASSSPGTGSYEQYF. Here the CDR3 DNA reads TGTGCCAGCAGCTCACCCGGGACAGGCTCCTACGAGCAGTACTTC.

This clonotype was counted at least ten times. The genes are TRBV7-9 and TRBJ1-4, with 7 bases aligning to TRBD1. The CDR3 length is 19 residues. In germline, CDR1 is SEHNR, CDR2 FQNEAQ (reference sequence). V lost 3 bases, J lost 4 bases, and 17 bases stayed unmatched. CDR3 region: CASSFRPTGGGGFNEKLFF. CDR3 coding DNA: TGTGCCAGCAGCTTTCGGCCCACTGGAGGAGGGGGCTTTAATGAAAAACTGTTTTTT.

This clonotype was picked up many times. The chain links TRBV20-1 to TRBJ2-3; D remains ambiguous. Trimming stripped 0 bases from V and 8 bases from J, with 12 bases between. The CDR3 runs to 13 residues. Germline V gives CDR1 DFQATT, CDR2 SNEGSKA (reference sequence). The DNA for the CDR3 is TGCAGTGCTAGAGATAAGGAGTGGGCTACGCAGTATTTT. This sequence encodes CSARDKEWATQYF.

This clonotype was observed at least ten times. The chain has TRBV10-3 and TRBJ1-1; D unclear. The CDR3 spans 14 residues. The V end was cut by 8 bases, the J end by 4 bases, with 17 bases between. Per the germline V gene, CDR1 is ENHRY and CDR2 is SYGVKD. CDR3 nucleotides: TGTGCCATCGGATCAAGGACGGGTGGCACTGAAGCTTTCTTT. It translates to CAIGSRTGGTEAFF.

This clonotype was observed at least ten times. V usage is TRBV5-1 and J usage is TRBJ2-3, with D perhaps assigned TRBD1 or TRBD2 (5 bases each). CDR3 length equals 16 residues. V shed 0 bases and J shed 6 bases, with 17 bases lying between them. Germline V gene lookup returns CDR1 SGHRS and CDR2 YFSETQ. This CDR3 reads CASSLGVSGQLDTQYF. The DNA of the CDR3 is TGCGCCAGCAGCTTGGGGGTATCGGGGCAACTTGATACGCAGTATTTT. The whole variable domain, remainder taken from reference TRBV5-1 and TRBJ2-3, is KAGVTQTPRYLIKTRGQQVTLSCSPISGHRSVSWYQQTPGQGLQFLFEYFSETQRNKGNFPGRFSGRQFSNSRSEMNVSTLELGDSALYLCASSLGVSGQLDTQYFGPGTRLTVL.

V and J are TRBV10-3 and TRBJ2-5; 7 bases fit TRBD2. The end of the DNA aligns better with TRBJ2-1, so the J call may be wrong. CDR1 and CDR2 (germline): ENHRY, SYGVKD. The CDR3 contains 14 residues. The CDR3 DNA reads TGTGCTTCAACTAGTGGGGGGGGGTACAATGAGCAGTTCTTC. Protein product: CASTSGGGYNEQFF.

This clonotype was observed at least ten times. The CDR3 protein is CASSYSGGQGRSGYTF. The CDR3 DNA reads as TGTGCCAGCAGTTACTCAGGGGGACAGGGAAGAAGTGGCTACACCTTC. V usage is TRBV6-5 and J usage is TRBJ1-2; the match to TRBD1 covers 9 bases. Trimming took 0 bases from V and 7 from J; bases not matched to a gene: 9. Germline CDR1 reads MNHEY; CDR2 reads SVGAGI. The CDR3 contains 16 residues.

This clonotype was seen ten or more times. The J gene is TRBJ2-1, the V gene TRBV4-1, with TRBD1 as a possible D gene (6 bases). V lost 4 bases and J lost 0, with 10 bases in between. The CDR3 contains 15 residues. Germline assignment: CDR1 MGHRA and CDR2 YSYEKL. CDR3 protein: CASSRGQHSYNEQFF. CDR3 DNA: TGCGCCAGCAGCCGAGGACAGCACTCCTACAATGAGCAGTTCTTC.

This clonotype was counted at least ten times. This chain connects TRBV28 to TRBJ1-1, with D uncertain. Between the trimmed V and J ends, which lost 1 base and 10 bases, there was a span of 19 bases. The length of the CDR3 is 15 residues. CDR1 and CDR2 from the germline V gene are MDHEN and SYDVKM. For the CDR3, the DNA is TGTGCCAGCAGTTTATCGACCGGTGCCCCCCTTAGAGCTTTCTTT. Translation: CASSLSTGAPLRAFF.

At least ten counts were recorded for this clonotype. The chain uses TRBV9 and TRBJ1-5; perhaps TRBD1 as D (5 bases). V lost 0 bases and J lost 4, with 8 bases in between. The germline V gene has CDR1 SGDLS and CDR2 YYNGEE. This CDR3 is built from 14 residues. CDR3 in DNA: TGTGCCAGCAGCGTAGATCAGGGAAATCAGCCCCAGCATTTT. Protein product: CASSVDQGNQPQHF.

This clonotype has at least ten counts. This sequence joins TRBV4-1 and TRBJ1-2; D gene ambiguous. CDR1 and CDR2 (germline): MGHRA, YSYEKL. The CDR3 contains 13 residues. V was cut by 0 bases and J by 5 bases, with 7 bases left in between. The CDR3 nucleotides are TGCGCCAGCAGCCAAGATCTCGCTTATGGCTACACCTTC. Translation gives CASSQDLAYGYTF.

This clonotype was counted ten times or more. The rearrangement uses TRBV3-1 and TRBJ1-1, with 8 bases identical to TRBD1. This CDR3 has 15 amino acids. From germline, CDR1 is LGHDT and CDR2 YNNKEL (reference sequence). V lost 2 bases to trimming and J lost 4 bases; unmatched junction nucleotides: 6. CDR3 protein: CASSQIRGRGTEAFF. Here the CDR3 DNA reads TGTGCCAGCAGCCAAATCAGGGGGCGGGGCACTGAAGCTTTCTTT.

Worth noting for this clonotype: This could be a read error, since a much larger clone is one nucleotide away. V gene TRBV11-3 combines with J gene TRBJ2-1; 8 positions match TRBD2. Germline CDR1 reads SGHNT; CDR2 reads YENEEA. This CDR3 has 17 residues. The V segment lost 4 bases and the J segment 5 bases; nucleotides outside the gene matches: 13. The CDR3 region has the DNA TGTGCCAGCAGCTCGGGACTAGAGGGGGGTCGCGACAATGAGCAGTTCTTC. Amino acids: CASSSGLEGGRDNEQFF.